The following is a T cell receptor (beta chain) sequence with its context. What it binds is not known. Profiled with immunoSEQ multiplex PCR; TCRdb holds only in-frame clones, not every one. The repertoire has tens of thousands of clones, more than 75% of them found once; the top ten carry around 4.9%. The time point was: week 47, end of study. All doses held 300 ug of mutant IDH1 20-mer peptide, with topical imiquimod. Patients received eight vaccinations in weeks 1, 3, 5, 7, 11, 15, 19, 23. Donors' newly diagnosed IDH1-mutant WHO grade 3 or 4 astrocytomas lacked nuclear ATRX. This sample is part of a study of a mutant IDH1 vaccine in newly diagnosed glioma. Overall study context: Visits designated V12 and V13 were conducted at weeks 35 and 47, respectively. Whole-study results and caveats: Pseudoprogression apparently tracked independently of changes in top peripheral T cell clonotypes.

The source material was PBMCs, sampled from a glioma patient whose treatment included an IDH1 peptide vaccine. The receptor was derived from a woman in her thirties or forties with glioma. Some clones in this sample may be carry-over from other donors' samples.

This chain's CDR3 is CARSLYPFPTTGELFF. Here the CDR3 DNA reads TGTGCCAGAAGCTTGTACCCCTTCCCCACGACCGGGGAGCTGTTTTTT. The chain joins TRBV5-3 to TRBJ2-2; D is unclear. TRBV5-3 is flagged as an ORF with uncertain function. Trimming removed 1 base from V and 5 bases from J, with 15 bases in between. CDR3 size: 16 residues.